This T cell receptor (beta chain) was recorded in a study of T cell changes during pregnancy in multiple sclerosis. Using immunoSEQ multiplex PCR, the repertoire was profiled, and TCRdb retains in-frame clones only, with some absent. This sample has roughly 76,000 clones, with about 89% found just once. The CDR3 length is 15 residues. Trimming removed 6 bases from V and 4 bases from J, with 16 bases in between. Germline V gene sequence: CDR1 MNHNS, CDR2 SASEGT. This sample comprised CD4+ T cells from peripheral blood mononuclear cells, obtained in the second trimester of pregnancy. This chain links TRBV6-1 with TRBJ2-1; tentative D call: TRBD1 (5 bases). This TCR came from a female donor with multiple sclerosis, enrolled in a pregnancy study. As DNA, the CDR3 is TGTGCCAGCAGCTCAGGACACATCAGTTACAATGAGCAGTTCTTC. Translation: CASSSGHISYNEQFF.